This TCR beta chain originates from a study of T cells in Graves' hyperthyroidism and ophthalmopathy. Study-level results: With a median lead of 6.5 months before onset, the model predicted ophthalmopathy.

Amplified TCR beta CDR3 regions derived from RNA transcripts. Carried out on the TCR CDR3, a first-round RT-PCR used the HTBI primer set. TCRdb independently ran MiXCR on the multiplex PCR reads; one entry per CDR3 protein. Among approximately 560,000 distinct CDR3 sequences listed, 46% were seen once. With respect to this clonotype: The antigen is unknown.

The CDR3 totals 17 residues. Deletions cut 10 bases from V and 5 bases from J, with 29 bases between. The germline gives CDR1 ENHRY, CDR2 SYGVKD. Patients were excluded for uncontrolled infection, other autoimmune disease, pregnancy or lactation. Diagnoses were made from clinical symptoms, serum measures (thyroxine and TRAb), thyroid ultrasound and orbital computed tomography. The TCR was taken from a young woman with Graves' hyperthyroidism. This chain uses TRBV10-3 with TRBJ2-5; a possible D gene is TRBD2 (5 bases). Sequencing was done on a sample of peripheral blood or thyroid tissue (not recorded which). CDR3 region: CARLLGIGEPDPETQYF. The CDR3, as DNA: TGTGCCAGACTTTTGGGGATCGGGGAACCCGACCCGGAGACCCAGTACTTC.